These T cell receptor beta chains were read from a single sample in a study of blood T cell repertoires in COVID-19. TCRdb's copy holds only in-frame clones and misses some; the assay was immunoSEQ multiplex PCR. Found here are 350,000 to 450,000 clones, approximately 91% of them singletons; the top ten hold 1.5% to 1.9%. Sequencing was carried out using peripheral blood. All receptors come from a middle-aged woman with COVID-19, enrolled during active disease. Each CDR3 is given with its conserved first and last residue. The D gene is left open where the match is weak. For some rows the clone size is stated as once, few or many, or as a class when expanded; others skip it.

D: TRBD2; J: TRBJ2-5; V: TRBV7-9; size: .; CDR3: CASSWEGTVSGTQYF; DNA: TGTGCCAGCAGCTGGGAGGGGACGGTTTCGGGGACCCAGTACTTC
D: .; J: TRBJ1-4; V: TRBV9; size: .; CDR3: CASRGRGRGNDEKLFF; DNA: TGTGCCAGCCGCGGGCGGGGGAGGGGCAATGATGAAAAACTGTTTTTT
D: TRBD1; J: TRBJ1-5; V: TRBV30; size: .; CDR3: CAWSTILIHGQGDQPQHF; DNA: TGTGCCTGGAGCACCATCCTAATTCACGGACAGGGTGATCAGCCCCAGCATTTT
D: .; J: TRBJ1-2; V: TRBV3-1/TRBV3-2; size: .; CDR3: CASSQAQGGNYGYTF; DNA: TGTGCCAGCAGCCAAGCACAGGGCGGAAACTATGGCTACACCTTC
D: TRBD2; J: TRBJ2-1; V: TRBV4-3; size: .; CDR3: CASSQDDGGSVYNEQFF; DNA: TGCGCCAGCAGCCAAGATGACGGCGGGAGCGTTTACAATGAGCAGTTCTTC
D: .; J: TRBJ1-1; V: TRBV12-5; size: .; CDR3: CASGPRSDIYEAFF; DNA: TGTGCTAGTGGACCACGGTCAGACATTTACGAAGCTTTCTTT
D: TRBD1; J: TRBJ2-7; V: TRBV28; size: once; CDR3: CASLKGQGFYEQYF; DNA: TGTGCCAGCCTTAAAGGACAGGGCTTCTACGAGCAGTACTTC
D: .; J: TRBJ1-4; V: TRBV4-3; size: .; CDR3: CASSQEMGAPREKLFF; DNA: TGCGCCAGCAGCCAAGAGATGGGGGCGCCGCGTGAAAAACTGTTTTTT
D: TRBD1; J: TRBJ1-4; V: TRBV6-5; size: .; CDR3: CASSWTGLSTNEKLFF; DNA: TGTGCCAGCAGTTGGACAGGGTTGTCCACTAATGAAAAACTGTTTTTT
D: .; J: TRBJ1-1; V: TRBV6-5; size: .; CDR3: CASSPTGLTEAFF; DNA: TGTGCCAGCAGTCCTACAGGGTTGACTGAAGCTTTCTTT
D: TRBD1; J: TRBJ1-1; V: TRBV6-5; size: .; CDR3: CASSYSRTGNTEAFF; DNA: TGTGCCAGCAGTTACTCCCGGACAGGGAACACTGAAGCTTTCTTT
D: .; J: TRBJ2-7; V: TRBV25-1; size: .; CDR3: CASSGGYEQYF; DNA: TGTGCCAGCAGTGGCGGCTACGAGCAGTACTTC
D: .; J: TRBJ2-1; V: TRBV9; size: .; CDR3: CASSGLPGLYPGNEQFF; DNA: TGTGCCAGCAGCGGGTTACCGGGACTCTACCCGGGGAATGAGCAGTTCTTC
D: TRBD2; J: TRBJ2-7; V: TRBV6-2/TRBV6-3; size: .; CDR3: CASSYSSLAGVLYEQYF; DNA: TGTGCCAGCAGTTACTCGAGCCTAGCGGGAGTACTCTACGAGCAGTACTTC
D: TRBD1; J: TRBJ1-2; V: TRBV5-4; size: .; CDR3: CASSTYTGANGYTF; DNA: TGTGCCAGCAGCACCTATACAGGGGCGAATGGCTACACCTTC
D: TRBD1; J: TRBJ2-7; V: TRBV7-2; size: .; CDR3: CASSPTGGSWYEQYF; DNA: TGTGCCAGCAGCCCTACAGGGGGGTCGTGGTACGAGCAGTACTTC
D: TRBD1; J: TRBJ1-2; V: TRBV6-5; size: .; CDR3: CASSLGQGAPGYTF; DNA: TGTGCCAGCAGCCTGGGACAGGGGGCGCCTGGCTACACCTTC
D: TRBD1; J: TRBJ1-2; V: TRBV7-9; size: .; CDR3: CASSSDRGGIYGYTF; DNA: TGTGCCAGCAGCTCAGACAGGGGGGGTATCTATGGCTACACCTTC
D: .; J: TRBJ1-2; V: TRBV30; size: few; CDR3: CAWSEHLTSGYTF; DNA: TGTGCCTGGAGTGAACACCTTACCAGTGGCTACACCTTC
D: .; J: TRBJ1-5; V: TRBV2; size: .; CDR3: CASARHVISNQPQHF; DNA: TGTGCCAGCGCCCGACACGTAATTAGCAATCAGCCCCAGCATTTT